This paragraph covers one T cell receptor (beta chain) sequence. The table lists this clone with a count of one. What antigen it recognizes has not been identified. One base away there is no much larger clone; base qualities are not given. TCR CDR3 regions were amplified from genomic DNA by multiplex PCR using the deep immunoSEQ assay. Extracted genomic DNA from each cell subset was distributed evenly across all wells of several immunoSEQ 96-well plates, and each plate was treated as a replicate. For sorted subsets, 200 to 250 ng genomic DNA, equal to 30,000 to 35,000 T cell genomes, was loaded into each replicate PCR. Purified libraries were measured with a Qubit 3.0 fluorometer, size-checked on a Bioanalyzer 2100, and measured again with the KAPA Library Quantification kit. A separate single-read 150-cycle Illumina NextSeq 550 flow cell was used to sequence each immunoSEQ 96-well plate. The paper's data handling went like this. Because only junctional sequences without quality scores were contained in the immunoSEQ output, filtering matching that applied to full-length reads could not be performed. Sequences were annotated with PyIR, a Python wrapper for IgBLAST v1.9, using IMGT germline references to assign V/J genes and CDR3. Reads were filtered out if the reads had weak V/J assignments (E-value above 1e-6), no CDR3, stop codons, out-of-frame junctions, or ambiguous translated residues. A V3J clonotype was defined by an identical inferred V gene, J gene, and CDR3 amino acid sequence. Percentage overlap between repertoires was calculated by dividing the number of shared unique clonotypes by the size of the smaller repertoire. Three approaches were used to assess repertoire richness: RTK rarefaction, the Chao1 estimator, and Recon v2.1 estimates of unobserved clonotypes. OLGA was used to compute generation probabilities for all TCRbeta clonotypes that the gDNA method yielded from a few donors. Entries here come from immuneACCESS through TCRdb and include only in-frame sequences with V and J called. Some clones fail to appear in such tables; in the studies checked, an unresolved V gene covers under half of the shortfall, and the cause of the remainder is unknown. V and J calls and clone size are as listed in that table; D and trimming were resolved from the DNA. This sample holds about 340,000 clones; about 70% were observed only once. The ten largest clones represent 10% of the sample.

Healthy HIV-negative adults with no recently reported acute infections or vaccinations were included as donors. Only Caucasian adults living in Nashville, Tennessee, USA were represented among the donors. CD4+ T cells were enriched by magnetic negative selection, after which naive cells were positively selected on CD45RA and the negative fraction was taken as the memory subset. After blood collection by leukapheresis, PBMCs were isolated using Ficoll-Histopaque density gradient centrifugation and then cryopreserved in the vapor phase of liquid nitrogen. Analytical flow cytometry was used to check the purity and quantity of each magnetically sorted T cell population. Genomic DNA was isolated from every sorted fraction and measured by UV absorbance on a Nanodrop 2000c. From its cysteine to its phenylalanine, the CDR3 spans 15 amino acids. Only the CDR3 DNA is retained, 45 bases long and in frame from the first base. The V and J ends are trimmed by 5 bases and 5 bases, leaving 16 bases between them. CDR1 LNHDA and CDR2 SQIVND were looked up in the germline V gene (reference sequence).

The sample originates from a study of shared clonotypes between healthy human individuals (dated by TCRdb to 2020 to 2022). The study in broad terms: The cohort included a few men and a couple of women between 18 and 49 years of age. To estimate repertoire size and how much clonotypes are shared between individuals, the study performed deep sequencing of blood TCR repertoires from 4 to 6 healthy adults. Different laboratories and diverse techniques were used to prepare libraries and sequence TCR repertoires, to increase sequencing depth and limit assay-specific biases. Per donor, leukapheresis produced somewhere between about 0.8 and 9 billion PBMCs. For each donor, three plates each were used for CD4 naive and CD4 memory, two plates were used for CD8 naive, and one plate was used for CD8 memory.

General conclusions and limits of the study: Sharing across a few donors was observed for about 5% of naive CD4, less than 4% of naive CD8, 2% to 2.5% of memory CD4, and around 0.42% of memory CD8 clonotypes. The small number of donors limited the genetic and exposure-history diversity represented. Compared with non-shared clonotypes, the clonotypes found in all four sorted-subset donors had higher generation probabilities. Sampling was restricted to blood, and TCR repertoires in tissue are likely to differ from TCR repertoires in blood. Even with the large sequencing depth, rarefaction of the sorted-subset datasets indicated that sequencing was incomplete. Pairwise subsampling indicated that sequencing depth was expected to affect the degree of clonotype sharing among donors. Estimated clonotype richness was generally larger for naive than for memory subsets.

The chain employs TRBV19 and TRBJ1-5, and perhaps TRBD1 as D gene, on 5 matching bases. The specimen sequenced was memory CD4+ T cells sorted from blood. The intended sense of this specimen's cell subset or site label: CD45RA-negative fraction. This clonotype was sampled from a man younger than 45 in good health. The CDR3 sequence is CASSLQAGSDQPQHF. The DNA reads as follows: TGTGCCAGTAGTCTACAGGCGGGCTCGGATCAGCCCCAGCATTTT.